Reported below is one T cell receptor (beta chain). The antigen is unknown. The sample belongs to a study of blood T cells in healthy people across ages. Broader study findings: Older individuals had lower TCR beta diversity per million T cells (the decline was roughly linear). Long-lived and aged donors differed, with more naive CD4+ cells and higher diversity in the long-lived.

Germline V lookup: CDR1 SNHLY, CDR2 FYNNEI. V was trimmed by 8 bases and J by 5 bases, leaving 13 bases between them. The length of the CDR3 is 13 residues. Combining a sample-barcoded 5' primer with a J-beta primer mix, a second PCR ran for roughly 6 to 12 cycles. A template-switch adaptor containing 12 random nucleotides labeled each cDNA molecule. One entry per CDR3 protein results from TCRdb running MiXCR on the 5' RACE reads. The sample yields hundreds of thousands of distinct CDR3 sequences, 58% seen once. The chain combines TRBV2 with TRBJ2-4; D tentatively fits TRBD1 or TRBD2 (6 bases each). The specimen was blood. The sequence came from a man between 60 and 70 years old in good health. The CDR3 is CASGPRGENIQYF. The CDR3 DNA follows: TGTGCCAGCGGCCCGAGGGGGGAAAACATTCAGTACTTC.